This T cell receptor beta chain is drawn from a study of cytomegalovirus exposure and HLA in healthy donors. This PCR relied on a set of 60 Vbeta primers and 13 Jbeta primers. Assay used: immunoSEQ multiplex PCR; TCRdb lists only in-frame clones, some missing. In the table there are about 140,000 clones, around 78% of which are singletons. Study findings and constraints: Altogether, 160 or so TCR beta chains were recorded as cytomegalovirus-associated. Common viral pathogens were later found to be apparently linked to several of the most significant clusters. Presence/absence analyses assumed roughly uniform sequencing depth across donors.

The CDR3 contains 13 residues. Germline V gene sequence: CDR1 SNHLY, CDR2 FYNNEI. V was trimmed by 6 bases and J by 13 bases, leaving 19 bases between them. On this clone itself: Its antigen is still unknown.

The sample taken for sequencing was PBMCs. The V gene is TRBV2, the J gene TRBJ2-1; D perhaps matches TRBD2 (6 bases). This receptor was taken from a woman under 30 in good health and CMV-seropositive. CDR3 in DNA: TGTGCCAGCAGGGGGGGACTCCTACGTGAACAGTTCTTC. Residues: CASRGGLLREQFF.